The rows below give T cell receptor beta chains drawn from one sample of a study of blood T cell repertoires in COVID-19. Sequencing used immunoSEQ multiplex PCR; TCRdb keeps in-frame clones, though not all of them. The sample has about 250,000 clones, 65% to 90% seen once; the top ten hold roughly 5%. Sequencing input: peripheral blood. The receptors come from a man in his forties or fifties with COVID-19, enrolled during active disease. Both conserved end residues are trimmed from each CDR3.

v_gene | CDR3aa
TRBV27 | ASSFQGTKTGELF
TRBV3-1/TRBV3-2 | ASSQTGGYT
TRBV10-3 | AISVGAGSRTQY
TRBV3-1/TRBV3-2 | ASSQAGHSGNTIY
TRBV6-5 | ASRVGVLGNTIY
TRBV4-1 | ASSQAQRGLYNEQF
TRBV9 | ASRTGDYGYT
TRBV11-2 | ASSSASGVGETQY
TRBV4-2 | ASSQGQGANYGYT
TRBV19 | ASSTGTSVLEQY
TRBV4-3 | ASSQGLLAGGPGNTQY
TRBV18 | ASSPGARDIQY
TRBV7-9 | ASSLLRGSDTEAF
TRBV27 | ASSPAGTAYYGYT
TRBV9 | ASSGLTGGDEQY
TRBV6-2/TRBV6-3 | ASSYDEGGEKLF
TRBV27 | ASNTGTGIWSPPNNEQF
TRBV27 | ASSWSGDSNQPQH
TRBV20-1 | SASLGRTGDGPQH
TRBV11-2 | ASSWSSTATGELF
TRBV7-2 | ASSPGGRQETQY
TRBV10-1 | ASRDRLDTQY
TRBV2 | ASSGLAGAKNIQY
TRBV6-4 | ASSESGTGGDEQY
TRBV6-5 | ASRYLGQNTEAF
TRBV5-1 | ASSPDGGNTEAF
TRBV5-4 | ASHPSTGGVYEQY
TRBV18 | ASSLRQGSDYGYT
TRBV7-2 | ASSLEGFGNYEQY
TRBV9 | ASTKGPSDNYEQY
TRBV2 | ASMQDFYGYT
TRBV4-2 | ASSKGGQGVETQY
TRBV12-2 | ASRPGTSGNEQF
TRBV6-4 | ASSAGTGGNQPQH
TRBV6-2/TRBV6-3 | ASSYGTNQF
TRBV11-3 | ASSLSGFVGTDTQY
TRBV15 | ATSRDTNQETQY
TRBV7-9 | ASSSGQGQETQY
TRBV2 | ASSERSTLPPLH